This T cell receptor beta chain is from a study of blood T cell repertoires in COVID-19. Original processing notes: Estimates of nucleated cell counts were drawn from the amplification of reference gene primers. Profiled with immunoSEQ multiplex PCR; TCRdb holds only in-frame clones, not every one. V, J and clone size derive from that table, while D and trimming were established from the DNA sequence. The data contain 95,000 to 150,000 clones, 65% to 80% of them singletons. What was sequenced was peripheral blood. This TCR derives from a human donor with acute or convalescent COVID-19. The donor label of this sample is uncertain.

Here the CDR3 reads CASSSTLRQAGWEQYF. The CDR3 DNA follows: TGTGCCAGCAGCTCCACTCTTCGACAAGCGGGGTGGGAGCAGTACTTC. The chain is built from TRBV28 and TRBJ2-7; 7 bases fit TRBD2. The V segment lost 6 bases and the J segment 7 bases; nucleotides outside the gene matches: 18. CDR3 length equals 16 residues. Germline values: CDR1 MDHEN, CDR2 SYDVKM.